This TCR beta chain appears in the sequencing data of a study of blood T cell repertoires in COVID-19. At the level of the study: Acute-phase and convalescent COVID-19 samples originated in the United States, Italy and Spain. Sources were T cells, B-cell-depleted T cells, or PBMCs; the material itself was cDNA or gDNA.

Per the original data handling: From reference gene primer amplification, estimates of nucleated cell counts were derived. Sequencing used immunoSEQ multiplex PCR; TCRdb keeps in-frame clones, though not all of them. That table furnishes V, J and clone size, whereas the DNA furnished D and trimming. Counted here are about 310,000 clones, under 90% occurring once; the ten biggest clones make up under 3.5%. The CDR3 sequence is 15 residues long. The ends were cut back, 4 bases at V and 4 bases at J, with 13 bases in the middle. Germline V gives CDR1 SEHNR, CDR2 FQNEAQ (reference sequence). Seattle-derived patients entered the study during active infection and were followed longitudinally.

The genes are TRBV7-9 and TRBJ1-4, with a weak D call TRBD1 (5 bases). Material: peripheral blood. The origin of this receptor is a woman in her 30s with COVID-19, enrolled during active disease. The CDR3 bases are TGTGCCAGCAGCTCCCCCGGGGGGGTTAATGAAAAACTGTTTTTT. Its protein is CASSSPGGVNEKLFF.